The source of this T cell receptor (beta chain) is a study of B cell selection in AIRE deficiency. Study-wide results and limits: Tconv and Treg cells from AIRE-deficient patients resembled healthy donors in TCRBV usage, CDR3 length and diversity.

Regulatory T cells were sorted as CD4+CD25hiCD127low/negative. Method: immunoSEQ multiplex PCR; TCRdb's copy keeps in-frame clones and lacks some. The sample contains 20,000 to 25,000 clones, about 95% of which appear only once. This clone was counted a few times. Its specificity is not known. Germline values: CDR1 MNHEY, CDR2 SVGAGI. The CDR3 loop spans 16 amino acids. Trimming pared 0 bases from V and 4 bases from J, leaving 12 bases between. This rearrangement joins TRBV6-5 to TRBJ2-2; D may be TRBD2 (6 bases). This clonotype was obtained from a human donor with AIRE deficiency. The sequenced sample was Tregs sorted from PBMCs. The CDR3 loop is CASSYSRVGSTGELFF. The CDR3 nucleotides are TGTGCCAGCAGTTACTCGCGGGTCGGGAGCACCGGGGAGCTGTTTTTT.